This entry lists 30 T cell receptor beta chains sequenced from one sample in a study of diagnostic markers for celiac disease. TCRdb processed the reads again and assigns one entry to each CDR3 protein, with no DNA. The ten top clones account for 5.5% to 7%, within a sample of under 6,000 distinct CDR3 sequences. Sequencing used either unsorted cells or a sorted T cell fraction (not recorded which). These receptors all stem from a human donor. This table probably holds off-target reads from a library built for another chain.

The rearrangement joins TRBV4-1 to TRBJ1-1. The CDR3 loop spans 15 amino acids. The germline gives CDR1 MGHRA, CDR2 YSYEKL. CDR3 loop: CASSASVVGNTEAFF.

The chain links TRBV20-1 to TRBJ2-1; absent DNA, TCRdb's TRBD2 call cannot be checked. Germline assignment: CDR1 DFQATT and CDR2 SNEGSKA (reference sequence). The CDR3 covers 14 residues. The CDR3: CSVSLGTDYNEQFF.

By frequency, this clonotype is large. The chain links TRBV29-1 to TRBJ2-1; checking the TCRdb D call of TRBD2 is not possible without DNA. Per the germline V gene, CDR1 is SQVTM and CDR2 is ANQGSEA. This CDR3 region has 18 residues. Here the CDR3 reads CSATRGLAGGSSYNEQFF.

The rearrangement uses TRBV29-1 and TRBJ1-1. The germline CDR1 and CDR2 sequences are SQVTM and ANQGSEA. This CDR3 has 12 amino acids. The CDR3 here is CSVAWGNTEAFF.

The chain uses TRBV3-1 and TRBJ1-1; TCRdb's D call of TRBD1 is untestable without DNA. The V gene's germline CDR1 is LGHDT and CDR2 YNNKEL (reference sequence). The CDR3 is 13 amino acids. The CDR3 protein is CASSQANQGEAFF.

Measured by frequency, this clonotype is medium-sized. The rearrangement uses TRBV10-3 and TRBJ2-7. The CDR3 is 14 residues long. Germline V gene data show CDR1 as ENHRY and CDR2 as SYGVKD. The CDR3 loop reads CAISESVWAWEQYF.

Frequency places this clonotype as medium-sized (0.01 to 0.1%). V usage is TRBV29-1 and J usage is TRBJ1-1; the D gene TCRdb calls, TRBD1, cannot be checked with no DNA. From germline, CDR1 is SQVTM and CDR2 ANQGSEA. The CDR3 is made up of 13 amino acids. CDR3 amino acids: CSVDQGGAGEAFF.

The chain links TRBV5-1 to TRBJ1-1; TCRdb outputs TRBD1, but without DNA this stays unchecked. Germline V gives CDR1 SGHRS, CDR2 YFSETQ. CDR3 length: 16 residues. The CDR3: CASSSGLQGLPTEAFF.

This sequence joins TRBV5-6 and TRBJ1-5. CDR1 and CDR2 from the germline V gene are SGHDT and YYEEEE. The CDR3 spans 13 residues. CDR3 region: CASSLGPAQPQHF.

The V call is TRBV18, the J call TRBJ2-5; there is no DNA to check the TCRdb D call of TRBD1. Germline V gene sequence: CDR1 KGHSH, CDR2 LQKENI. This CDR3 is 16 amino acids long. This chain's CDR3 is CASSVRFAGRQETQYF. Based on the CDR3 plus reference TRBV18 and TRBJ2-5, the full variable domain is NAGVMQNPRHLVRRRGQEARLRCSPMKGHSHVYWYRQLPEEGLKFMVYLQKENIIDESGMPKERFSAEFPKEGPSILRIQQVVRGDSAAYFCASSVRFAGRQETQYFGPGTRLLVL.

The chain has TRBV5-1 and TRBJ2-3; the TCRdb call, TRBD2, lacks DNA for checking. This CDR3 has 17 amino acids. Germline CDR1 SGHRS, CDR2 YFSETQ. The CDR3: CASSLNWREGLADTQYF.

The chain carries TRBV28 and TRBJ2-7. This CDR3 spans 15 amino acids. Germline CDR1 reads MDHEN; CDR2 reads SYDVKM. The CDR3: CASSPVAVITYEQYF.

The V and J genes are TRBV20-1 and TRBJ1-1. Per germline, CDR1 DFQATT and CDR2 SNEGSKA (reference sequence). The CDR3 runs 13 residues. CDR3 loop: CSARESMNTEAFF.

The chain uses TRBV6-6 and TRBJ2-7; as DNA is missing, the TRBD2 call by TCRdb cannot be tested. The CDR3 covers 15 residues. Germline loops: CDR1 MNHNY, CDR2 SVGAGI (reference sequence). CDR3 amino acids: CASSARLAPSYEQYF.

CDR3 loop: CASSLVSLGPRREQYF. The chain uses TRBV7-2 and TRBJ2-7; TCRdb calls TRBD2, which cannot be checked without DNA. The CDR3 sequence is 16 residues long. Germline CDR1 SGHTA, CDR2 FQGNSA.

This chain uses TRBV20-1 with TRBJ2-3; the D call of TRBD1 rests on TCRdb alone, since no DNA is present to check it. Germline CDR1 and CDR2: DFQATT and SNEGSKA (reference sequence). The CDR3 consists of 13 residues. CDR3: CSAQDRYTDTQYF.

The chain has TRBV5-1 and TRBJ2-7; TCRdb names TRBD2, which stays unverified in the absence of DNA. This CDR3 is 16 amino acids long. Looked up from germline, CDR1 is SGHRS and CDR2 is YFSETQ. This CDR3 is CASSSVRTSATYEQYF.

This chain joins TRBV27 and TRBJ1-5; TCRdb calls TRBD1, which cannot be checked without DNA. Germline V gives CDR1 MNHEY, CDR2 SMNVEV (reference sequence). The CDR3 length is 14 residues. CDR3 loop: CASSLLGADQPQHF.

In terms of frequency, this clonotype is medium-sized. This rearrangement joins TRBV20-1 to TRBJ2-7; there is no DNA to check the TCRdb D call of TRBD2. CDR3 length: 14 residues. Looked up from germline, CDR1 is DFQATT and CDR2 is SNEGSKA (reference sequence). This CDR3 is CSARVGGRAAEQYF.

V usage is TRBV7-2 and J usage is TRBJ1-1; TCRdb names TRBD1, which stays unverified in the absence of DNA. The CDR3 sequence is 13 residues long. The germline V gene encodes CDR1 SGHTA and CDR2 FQGNSA. CDR3 in amino acids: CASSQRTGEEAFF.

J is TRBJ1-1 and V is TRBV20-1; TCRdb indicates TRBD1, and absent DNA this call remains unverified. From germline, CDR1 is DFQATT and CDR2 SNEGSKA (reference sequence). The length of the CDR3 is 15 residues. CDR3 sequence reads: CSAGGQVWENTEAFF.

The rearrangement uses TRBV6-5 and TRBJ2-1; TCRdb's D call of TRBD2 is untestable without DNA. This CDR3 contains 18 residues. Looked up from germline, CDR1 is MNHEY and CDR2 is SVGAGI. The CDR3: CASSYSIAGLPVGNEQFF.

CDR3 region: CASSLDHQNYGYTF. J is TRBJ1-2 and V is TRBV5-1. The length of the CDR3 is 14 residues. In germline, CDR1 is SGHRS, CDR2 YFSETQ.

This chain joins TRBV2 and TRBJ2-7; TCRdb calls TRBD1, which cannot be checked without DNA. Germline-derived CDR1 and CDR2 are SNHLY and FYNNEI. The CDR3 is 14 amino acids. The CDR3 here is CASRGASYRGEQYF. The full variable domain, its missing parts supplied by reference TRBV2 and TRBJ2-7, is EPEVTQTPSHQVTQMGQEVILRCVPISNHLYFYWYRQILGQKVEFLVSFYNNEISEKSEIFDDQFSVERPDGSNFTLKIRSTKLEDSAMYFCASRGASYRGEQYFGPGTRLTVT.

This chain links TRBV2 with TRBJ2-3; TCRdb outputs TRBD2, but without DNA this stays unchecked. The CDR3 loop spans 15 amino acids. Germline lookup yields CDR1 SNHLY and CDR2 FYNNEI. CDR3 sequence: CASTAGTKLPDTQYF.

This clonotype counts as medium-sized by frequency. The chain uses TRBV11-3 and TRBJ2-1. The CDR3 contains 14 residues. Germline values: CDR1 SGHNT, CDR2 YENEEA. CDR3 amino acids: CASSLGEAYNEQFF.

Considering frequency, this clonotype is medium-sized (0.01 to 0.1%). CDR3 in amino acids: CASSDRPIVNYGYTF. The chain carries TRBV6-5 and TRBJ1-2. The CDR3 contains 15 residues. Germline assignment: CDR1 MNHEY and CDR2 SVGAGI.

J is TRBJ1-2 and V is TRBV12-3 or TRBV12-4; lacking DNA, the TRBD1 call made by TCRdb goes unchecked. The CDR3 has 15 amino acids. CDR3 protein: CASSFRAQGDYGYTF.

The chain has TRBV7-2 and TRBJ2-1; checking the TCRdb D call of TRBD1 is not possible without DNA. Per germline, CDR1 SGHTA and CDR2 FQGNSA. The CDR3 runs to 16 residues. The CDR3 here is CASRSRAAGVDNEQFF.

According to its frequency, this clonotype is medium-sized. This chain joins TRBV7-3 and TRBJ1-1. Germline V gene data show CDR1 as SGHTA and CDR2 as FQGTGA. The CDR3 extends over 17 amino acids. The CDR3 region is CASSLNGRASGYTEAFF.